These 14 T cell receptor beta chains were all obtained from the same sample, sequenced in a study of T cells in Graves' hyperthyroidism and ophthalmopathy. Researchers took RNA transcripts and amplified the TCR beta CDR3 regions from them. HTBI primers were used for first-round RT-PCR of the TCR CDR3. TCRdb re-analysed the multiplex PCR reads in MiXCR, keeping a single row per CDR3 protein. The sample shows 350,000 or so distinct CDR3 sequences, 15% to 20% of them seen only once. What was sequenced was blood. These receptors came from a woman aged 30 to 39 with Graves' hyperthyroidism that later progressed to Graves' ophthalmopathy.

This clonotype occurred many times. The V gene is TRBV12-3 or TRBV12-4, the J gene TRBJ1-3, with 10 positions matching TRBD1. Trimming cost V 4 bases and J 0 bases; bases outside gene matches: 3. The CDR3 has 16 residues. This chain's CDR3 is CASSSGTGASGNTIYF. The CDR3 bases are TGTGCCAGCAGTTCCGGGACAGGGGCCTCTGGAAACACCATATATTTT.

The chain carries TRBV6-1 and TRBJ1-2, with TRBD1 matching over 9 bases. Germline values: CDR1 MNHNS, CDR2 SASEGT. The trim removed 11 bases at V and 5 bases at J, leaving 3 bases unmatched. CDR3 length: 11 amino acids. The CDR3 nucleotides are TGTGCCTTAGACAGGGGGTATGGCTACACCTTC. This codes for CALDRGYGYTF.

The chain couples TRBV7-9 to TRBJ1-5; D might be TRBD1 (6 bases). The germline V gene encodes CDR1 SEHNR and CDR2 FQNEAQ (reference sequence). CDR3 size: 19 residues. The V end lost 6 bases, the J end lost 4 bases, and 28 bases lay between the germline ends. The CDR3 spells CASSSSGHSSTSGNQPQHF. The CDR3 nucleotides read TGTGCCAGCAGTTCATCGGGACACTCATCCACGTCGGGGAATCAGCCCCAGCATTTT. Drawing the rest from reference TRBV7-9 and TRBJ1-5, the complete variable domain is DTGVSQNPRHKITKRGQNVTFRCDPISEHNRLYWYRQTLGQGPEFLTYFQNEAQLEKSRLLSDRFSAERPKGSFSTLEIQRTEQGDSAMYLCASSSSGHSSTSGNQPQHFGDGTRLSIL.

V usage is TRBV12-3 or TRBV12-4 and J usage is TRBJ1-1; D possibly corresponds to TRBD1 (5 bases). The CDR3 covers 14 residues. The V end lost 2 bases, the J end lost 3 bases, and 10 bases lay between the germline ends. CDR3 loop: CASSLNRRDTEAFF. DNA of the CDR3: TGTGCCAGCAGTTTAAACAGGAGGGACACTGAAGCTTTCTTT.

Many counts were recorded for this clonotype. The CDR3 nucleotides are TGTGCCAGCAGTGTTGTGGGGCGTCAGCCCCAGCATTTT. Its translation: CASSVVGRQPQHF. The J gene is TRBJ1-5, the V gene TRBV2; D may be TRBD1 (5 bases). The CDR3 spans 13 residues. V shed 4 bases and J shed 6 bases, with 10 bases lying between them. CDR1 is SNHLY and CDR2 is FYNNEI in the germline V gene.

J is TRBJ2-1 and V is TRBV5-4; D remains ambiguous. The germline V gene encodes CDR1 SGHNT and CDR2 YYREEE (reference sequence). This CDR3 is built from 13 residues. V shed 2 bases and J shed 5 bases, with 8 bases lying between them. For the CDR3, the DNA is TGTGCCAGCAGCTTCGCAGCGAACAATGAGCAGTTCTTC. Translated: CASSFAANNEQFF.

This clonotype was seen many times. The chain employs TRBV28 and TRBJ1-1; D unresolved. Germline V CDR1 and CDR2: MDHEN, SYDVKM. Trimming stripped 2 bases from V and 0 bases from J, with 7 bases between. The CDR3 is made up of 14 amino acids. As DNA, the CDR3 is TGTGCCAGCAGTTTAAGGCGACTGAACACTGAAGCTTTCTTT. Protein: CASSLRRLNTEAFF.

This clonotype came up many times. The chain employs TRBV12-3 or TRBV12-4 and TRBJ2-3; TRBD2 is a possible D gene (6 bases). The CDR3 loop spans 16 amino acids. V was clipped by 2 bases and J by 3 bases, with 15 bases between them. The CDR3 sequence: CASSLSFNGGTDTQYF. DNA for the CDR3: TGTGCCAGCAGTTTAAGTTTTAATGGGGGGACAGATACGCAGTATTTT.

The chain links TRBV28 to TRBJ2-7; 8 positions agree with TRBD1. Germline loops: CDR1 MDHEN, CDR2 SYDVKM. V trimming: 2 bases; J trimming: 7 bases; junction bases outside the gene matches: 13. CDR3 length equals 16 residues. The DNA of the CDR3 is TGTGCCAGCAGTTTAGGTAGGGAGACAGGGGTGTGGGAGCAGTACTTC. It codes for CASSLGRETGVWEQYF.

This chain joins TRBV6-1 and TRBJ2-1; TRBD2 matches 9 bases. The CDR3 contains 16 residues. Germline V gene data show CDR1 as MNHNS and CDR2 as SASEGT. V lost 6 bases to trimming and J lost 0 bases; unmatched junction nucleotides: 6. CDR3 residues: CASRTGSGSSYNEQFF. The CDR3 bases are TGTGCCAGCAGGACAGGTAGCGGGAGCTCCTACAATGAGCAGTTCTTC.

In this sample, this clonotype turned up many times. This rearrangement joins TRBV7-6 to TRBJ1-1, with a possible D match to TRBD1 (5 bases). V was cut by 3 bases and J by 1 base, with 12 bases left in between. The CDR3 is 15 residues long. CDR1 is SGHVS, CDR2 FNYEAQ, per germline. The CDR3 region is CASSFGGLTNTEAFF. DNA of the CDR3: TGTGCCAGCAGCTTCGGGGGTCTTACGAACACTGAAGCTTTCTTT.

This clonotype showed up just a few times. The rearrangement joins TRBV9 to TRBJ1-6, with 8 bases that match TRBD1. V lost 3 bases and J lost 10; bases outside the gene matches: 9. This CDR3 contains 15 residues. CDR1 is SGDLS and CDR2 is YYNGEE in the germline V gene. The DNA of the CDR3 is TGTGCCAGCAGCGCGGCGACAGGGGTGAGCTCACCCCTCCACTTT. Protein sequence: CASSAATGVSSPLHF. The variable domain in full, with the rest retrieved from reference TRBV9 and TRBJ1-6, is DSGVTQTPKHLITATGQRVTLRCSPRSGDLSVYWYQQSLDQGLQFLIQYYNGEERAKGNILERFSAQQFPDLHSELNLSSLELGDSALYFCASSAATGVSSPLHFGNGTRLTVT.

This clonotype was detected many times. The V and J genes are TRBV18 and TRBJ1-3; D gene unclear. The CDR3 has 14 amino acids. CDR1 is KGHSH, CDR2 LQKENI, per germline. V lost 4 bases and J lost 4, with 11 bases in between. This CDR3 reads CASSRTPLGNTIYF. CDR3 sequence (DNA): TGTGCCAGCTCACGGACGCCCTTAGGAAACACCATATATTTT.

This clonotype was seen at least ten times. The chain has TRBV20-1 and TRBJ1-5; the D gene is possibly TRBD1 (6 bases). This CDR3 has 12 residues. With 7 bases removed from V and 1 base from J, the gap between germline ends came to 8 bases. Germline V gene data show CDR1 as DFQATT and CDR2 as SNEGSKA (reference sequence). CDR3 sequence reads: CSVGQSNQPQHF. The CDR3 DNA follows: TGCAGTGTAGGACAGAGCAATCAGCCCCAGCATTTT.